The next 30 T cell receptor beta chains were all read from a single sample in a study of T cell responses to AZD1222 COVID-19 vaccine. The protocol was immunoSEQ multiplex PCR, while the TCRdb copy is restricted to in-frame clones and leaves out a portion. The top ten clones hold 1% to 1.5% of a sample with 70,000 to 75,000 clones, roughly nine tenths of them seen once. Specimen: peripheral blood, collected 28 days after the second AZD1222 dose. These receptors were obtained from an adult who received the AZD1222 COVID-19 vaccine.

The rearrangement uses TRBV25-1 and TRBJ1-2; 9 positions agree with TRBD1. Germline V gene data show CDR1 as MGHDK and CDR2 as SYGVNS. V dropped 2 bases and J dropped 2; count of bases not matched to a gene: 3. The CDR3 totals 15 residues. In DNA, the CDR3 is TGTGCCAGCAGTGAACCTGGGACAGGGAACTATGGCTACACCTTC. Protein: CASSEPGTGNYGYTF.

The chain carries TRBV12-3 or TRBV12-4 and TRBJ1-2, with D possibly TRBD1 on 5 matching bases. The ends were cut back, 2 bases at V and 3 bases at J, with 7 bases in the middle. This CDR3 contains 13 residues. The CDR3 DNA reads TGTGCCAGCAGTTTAAAAGGGGACTATGGCTACACCTTC. This encodes CASSLKGDYGYTF.

The chain carries TRBV4-3 and TRBJ2-2, with a weak D call TRBD1 (6 bases). The V gene lost 0 bases and the J gene lost 1 base, with 6 bases spanning the gap. The CDR3 sequence is 15 residues long. Germline-derived CDR1 and CDR2 are LGHNA and YSLEER. CDR3 loop: CASSQEQGNTGELFF. CDR3 DNA sequence: TGCGCCAGCAGCCAAGAACAGGGGAACACCGGGGAGCTGTTTTTT.

In its sample, this clone was seen a few times. V usage is TRBV13 and J usage is TRBJ2-2, with D possibly matching TRBD1 (8 bases). Germline V CDR1 and CDR2: PRHDT, FYEKMQ (reference sequence). The CDR3 spans 15 residues. The V and J ends lost 5 bases and 7 bases respectively, with 17 bases between them. CDR3: CASSPRQGRGGELFF. For the CDR3, the DNA is TGTGCCAGCAGCCCTAGACAGGGGAGGGGCGGGGAGCTGTTTTTT.

The V gene is TRBV18, the J gene TRBJ2-7, with unresolved D. CDR1 KGHSH and CDR2 LQKENI come from the germline V gene. The germline V and J ends were trimmed by 0 bases and 3 bases, with 3 bases remaining between them. This CDR3 is built from 12 residues. The CDR3 sequence: CASSPPDYEQYF. CDR3 bases: TGTGCCAGCTCACCACCTGACTACGAGCAGTACTTC. Filled out from reference TRBV18 and TRBJ2-7, the complete variable domain reads NAGVMQNPRHLVRRRGQEARLRCSPMKGHSHVYWYRQLPEEGLKFMVYLQKENIIDESGMPKERFSAEFPKEGPSILRIQQVVRGDSAAYFCASSPPDYEQYFGPGTRLTVT.

The genes are TRBV7-9 and TRBJ2-1; either TRBD1 or TRBD2 may fit D (6 bases each). The CDR3 runs 19 residues. Germline loops: CDR1 SEHNR, CDR2 FQNEAQ (reference sequence). The V end lost 4 bases, the J end lost 3 bases, and 25 bases lay between the germline ends. CDR3 DNA sequence: TGTGCCAGCAGCTCCACGGCACCTAGGAGGGGACAAATCTACAATGAGCAGTTCTTC. Translation: CASSSTAPRRGQIYNEQFF.

This clone was recorded only once. The chain recombines TRBV4-3 with TRBJ2-3; D gene uncertain. Germline CDR1 and CDR2: LGHNA and YSLEER. CDR3 length equals 13 residues. With 0 bases removed from V and 8 bases from J, the gap between germline ends came to 9 bases. CDR3 coding DNA: TGCGCCAGCAGCCAAGAGGGTTCCAGTACGCAGTATTTT. Protein product: CASSQEGSSTQYF.

In its sample, this clone was seen once. The chain is built from TRBV7-2 and TRBJ1-4; a weak D match, TRBD1 (6 bases). Between the trimmed V and J ends, which lost 4 bases and 4 bases, there was a span of 13 bases. This CDR3 spans 15 amino acids. Germline V gene data show CDR1 as SGHTA and CDR2 as FQGNSA. The CDR3 nucleotides are TGTGCCAGCAGCTCGAAGACAGGCCTTAATGAAAAACTGTTTTTT. Its translation is CASSSKTGLNEKLFF.

The V gene is TRBV5-8, the J gene TRBJ2-7; 16 bases line up with TRBD2. Germline values: CDR1 SGHTS, CDR2 YDEGEE. CDR3 size: 15 residues. Germline trimming cut 4 bases from V and 4 bases from J; bases unmatched to any gene: 2. As DNA, the CDR3 is TGTGCCAGCAGCCTGGGACTAGCGGGAGGGTACGAGCAGTACTTC. Protein product: CASSLGLAGGYEQYF.

This chain uses TRBV7-9 with TRBJ1-4; D unresolved. Germline-derived CDR1 and CDR2 are SEHNR and FQNEAQ (reference sequence). This CDR3 has 13 amino acids. Trimming pared 3 bases from V and 8 bases from J, leaving 10 bases between. The CDR3 DNA sequence: TGTGCCAGCAGCTTGGGTAGTTGGGAAAAACTGTTTTTT. Its translation: CASSLGSWEKLFF.

This clone was recorded once. V gene TRBV30 combines with J gene TRBJ1-3; D gene uncertain. Looked up from germline, CDR1 is GTSNPN and CDR2 is SVGIG (reference sequence). Trimming stripped 7 bases from V and 1 base from J, with 2 bases between. This CDR3 has 10 amino acids. The CDR3 is CAYSGNTIYF. The CDR3 DNA reads as TGTGCCTATTCTGGAAACACCATATATTTT.

CDR3 nucleotide sequence: TGTGCCACCAGTGACCCCGGGGCGGGTGAAAAACTGTTTTTT. Its translation is CATSDPGAGEKLFF. The genes are TRBV24-1 and TRBJ1-4, with a weak D call TRBD1 (5 bases). V was cut by 4 bases and J by 7 bases, with 12 bases left in between. The CDR3 covers 14 residues. Per germline, CDR1 KGHDR and CDR2 SFDVKD.

The genes are TRBV7-2 and TRBJ1-2; D ambiguous. The germline V gene has CDR1 SGHTA and CDR2 FQGNSA. This CDR3 comprises 15 residues. V gave up 0 bases and J gave up 7 bases, with 15 bases separating them. CDR3 residues: CASSLAVRGISGYTF. The CDR3 bases are TGTGCCAGCAGCTTAGCGGTTCGGGGAATAAGTGGCTACACCTTC.

V is TRBV7-2 and J is TRBJ2-3; 11 bases map to TRBD2. The junction had 7 bases not matched to a gene; V was cut back by 2 bases and J by 0 bases. The CDR3 runs 18 residues. CDR1 and CDR2 from the germline V gene are SGHTA and FQGNSA. CDR3 sequence reads: CASSLLATSGVSTDTQYF. The CDR3, as DNA: TGTGCCAGCAGCTTATTGGCGACTAGCGGGGTGAGCACAGATACGCAGTATTTT.

This clone showed up just a few times. This sequence joins TRBV29-1 and TRBJ2-2, with D unresolved. Germline V CDR1 and CDR2: SQVTM, ANQGSEA. The CDR3 totals 14 residues. Trimming cost V 6 bases and J 7 bases, with 18 bases left between them. This CDR3 is CSVNTKERVGELFF. CDR3 nucleotides: TGCAGCGTGAACACGAAGGAAAGGGTCGGGGAGCTGTTTTTT.

This clone has only one observation. This sequence joins TRBV15 and TRBJ1-1; 9 bases are shared with TRBD1. The CDR3 is 16 residues long. Per the germline V gene, CDR1 is LNHNV and CDR2 is YYDKDF (reference sequence). The junction had 5 bases not matched to a gene; V was cut back by 3 bases and J by 0 bases. The CDR3: CATSSRGTGMNTEAFF. In DNA, the CDR3 is TGTGCCACCAGCAGCCGCGGGACAGGGATGAACACTGAAGCTTTCTTT.

The genes are TRBV18 and TRBJ2-7; 14 nucleotides match TRBD2. This CDR3 is built from 16 residues. The junction had 6 bases not matched to a gene; V was cut back by 2 bases and J by 6 bases. CDR1 is KGHSH, CDR2 LQKENI, per germline. The DNA of the CDR3 is TGTGCCAGCTCACCAGGACTAGCGGGAGGTATTTCCGAGCAGTACTTC. Translating it yields CASSPGLAGGISEQYF.

In this sample, this clone turned up a few times. The chain links TRBV7-9 to TRBJ2-7; D not resolved. The CDR3 loop spans 12 amino acids. Germline V gene data show CDR1 as SEHNR and CDR2 as FQNEAQ (reference sequence). V was trimmed by 4 bases and J by 6 bases, leaving 10 bases between them. For the CDR3, the DNA is TGTGCCAGCAGCTCCTCTTTGAGCGAGCAGTACTTC. This codes for CASSSSLSEQYF.

This chain joins TRBV7-9 and TRBJ1-4, with a possible D match to TRBD1 (5 bases). CDR1 SEHNR and CDR2 FQNEAQ come from the germline V gene (reference sequence). Trimming took 5 bases from V and 2 from J, leaving 15 bases between them. The CDR3 is 16 residues long. The CDR3: CASSHLWGETNEKLFF. The DNA for the CDR3 is TGTGCCAGCAGCCACCTTTGGGGGGAGACTAATGAAAAACTGTTTTTT.

The chain combines TRBV19 with TRBJ1-3; D unclear. The V gene lost 1 base and the J gene lost 8 bases, with 18 bases spanning the gap. Per germline, CDR1 LNHDA and CDR2 SQIVND (reference sequence). The CDR3 runs 16 residues. The CDR3 sequence: CASSIGGSTLWDTIYF. The DNA for the CDR3 is TGTGCCAGTAGTATAGGTGGATCGACACTATGGGACACCATATATTTT.

The CDR3 loop is CASSLEAGSGYTF. In DNA form, the CDR3 reads TGTGCCAGCAGCTTAGAGGCAGGGAGCGGCTACACCTTC. The V and J genes are TRBV11-2 and TRBJ1-2; TRBD1 is a possible D gene (5 bases). Trimming removed 0 bases from V and 8 bases from J, with 10 bases in between. Germline assignment: CDR1 SGHAT and CDR2 FQNNGV. There are 13 residues in the CDR3.

The rearrangement links TRBV19 to TRBJ1-5; TRBD1 might be the D (6 bases). The CDR3 covers 13 residues. In germline, CDR1 is LNHDA, CDR2 SQIVND (reference sequence). The V and J ends lost 9 bases and 1 base respectively, with 10 bases between them. CDR3 sequence: CASLGQSNQPQHF. The DNA for the CDR3 is TGTGCCAGCCTCGGACAGAGCAATCAGCCCCAGCATTTT. Drawing the rest from reference TRBV19 and TRBJ1-5, the complete variable domain is DGGITQSPKYLFRKEGQNVTLSCEQNLNHDAMYWYRQDPGQGLRLIYYSQIVNDFQKGDIAEGYSVSREKKESFPLTVTSAQKNPTAFYLCASLGQSNQPQHFGDGTRLSIL.

The chain is built from TRBV12-5 and TRBJ1-2; 8 bases match TRBD1. Germline trimming cut 2 bases from V and 7 bases from J; bases unmatched to any gene: 6. CDR3 size: 14 residues. Per the germline V gene, CDR1 is LGHNT and CDR2 is FRNRAP. In DNA form, the CDR3 reads TGTGCTAGTGGTTTGCTTGGACAGGGTTTTGGCTACACCTTC. Translation gives CASGLLGQGFGYTF.

The chain is built from TRBV7-9 and TRBJ1-2, with D hard to call. CDR3 length: 16 residues. Trimming shortened V by 5 bases and J by 2 bases, and 18 bases separated the two germline ends. Germline CDR1 and CDR2: SEHNR and FQNEAQ (reference sequence). DNA for the CDR3: TGTGCCAGCAGCCCGCTTCCCAGTGCTGGAAACTATGGCTACACCTTC. Translated, it gives CASSPLPSAGNYGYTF.

The J gene is TRBJ1-5, the V gene TRBV2, with D uncertain. Germline values: CDR1 SNHLY, CDR2 FYNNEI. The CDR3 extends over 15 amino acids. Deletions cut 3 bases from V and 4 bases from J, with 13 bases between. This CDR3 reads CASSDGGLRNQPQHF. Here the CDR3 DNA reads TGTGCCAGCAGTGACGGCGGGCTGAGGAATCAGCCCCAGCATTTT.

The V gene is TRBV7-2, the J gene TRBJ1-1; D is undetermined. The CDR3 runs to 14 residues. With 2 bases removed from V and 0 bases from J, the gap between germline ends came to 7 bases. Germline V gene data show CDR1 as SGHTA and CDR2 as FQGNSA. In DNA, the CDR3 is TGTGCCAGCAGCTTAAGACAACTGAACACTGAAGCTTTCTTT. Its protein is CASSLRQLNTEAFF.

The CDR3: CASSLEPGRGNTIYF. The CDR3 nucleotides read TGCGCCAGCAGCTTGGAGCCGGGGCGGGGAAACACCATATATTTT. This rearrangement joins TRBV5-1 to TRBJ1-3; the D gene is possibly TRBD1 (5 bases). This CDR3 has 15 residues. The germline gives CDR1 SGHRS, CDR2 YFSETQ. The V end lost 0 bases, the J end lost 4 bases, and 11 bases lay between the germline ends.

The chain has TRBV18 and TRBJ2-7, with TRBD1 matching over 8 bases. This CDR3 spans 14 amino acids. Germline lookup yields CDR1 KGHSH and CDR2 LQKENI. J lost 3 bases, V lost 2 bases, and 3 bases had no gene match. The CDR3 DNA follows: TGTGCCAGCTCACCAGGACAGGGCCGCTACGAGCAGTACTTC. Encoded protein: CASSPGQGRYEQYF.

The chain links TRBV4-1 to TRBJ2-7; 8 bases align to TRBD2. CDR1 is MGHRA, CDR2 YSYEKL, per germline. The trim removed 1 base at V and 0 bases at J, leaving 5 bases unmatched. This CDR3 has 16 residues. The CDR3 sequence is CASSQGTSGSSYEQYF. CDR3 bases: TGCGCCAGCAGCCAAGGAACTAGCGGAAGCTCCTACGAGCAGTACTTC.

In its sample, this clone was seen once. V is TRBV5-1 and J is TRBJ2-2, with D unclear. Germline loops: CDR1 SGHRS, CDR2 YFSETQ. The germline V and J ends were trimmed by 0 bases and 9 bases, with 6 bases remaining between them. The CDR3 has 12 amino acids. The CDR3 here is CASSLELRELFF. CDR3 sequence (DNA): TGCGCCAGCAGCTTGGAGTTGAGGGAGCTGTTTTTT.